This T cell receptor (beta chain) is drawn from a study of T cell responses to AZD1222 COVID-19 vaccine. Overall study: Analysis merged second doses at about 4 or about 12 weeks.

Profiled with immunoSEQ multiplex PCR; TCRdb holds only in-frame clones, not every one. Of around 200,000 clones listed, around nine tenths were seen once; the top ten hold more than 0.4%. This clone was detected ten times or more. This CDR3 is built from 13 residues. Germline values: CDR1 SGHNT, CDR2 YENEEA. The V gene lost 0 bases and the J gene lost 4 bases, with 7 bases spanning the gap. This chain links TRBV11-3 with TRBJ2-7; D possibly corresponds to TRBD1 (6 bases). This TCR came from an adult in good health. The starting material was peripheral blood, obtained on day 0 of AZD1222 vaccination. The CDR3 sequence is CASSLDQGYEQYF. The CDR3 nucleotides are TGTGCCAGCAGCTTAGATCAGGGGTACGAGCAGTACTTC.